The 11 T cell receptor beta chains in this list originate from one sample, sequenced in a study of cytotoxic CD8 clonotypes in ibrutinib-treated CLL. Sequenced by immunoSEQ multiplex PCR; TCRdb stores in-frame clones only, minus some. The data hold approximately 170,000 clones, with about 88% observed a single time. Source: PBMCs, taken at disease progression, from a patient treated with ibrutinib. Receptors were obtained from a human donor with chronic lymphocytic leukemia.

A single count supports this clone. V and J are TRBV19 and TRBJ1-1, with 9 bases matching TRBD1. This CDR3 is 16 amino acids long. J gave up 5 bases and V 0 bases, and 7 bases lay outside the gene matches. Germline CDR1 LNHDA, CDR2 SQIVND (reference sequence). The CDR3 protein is CASSIDVYRGRTEAFF. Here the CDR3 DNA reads TGTGCCAGTAGTATAGATGTTTACAGGGGGCGAACTGAAGCTTTCTTT. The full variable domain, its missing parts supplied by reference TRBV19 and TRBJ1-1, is DGGITQSPKYLFRKEGQNVTLSCEQNLNHDAMYWYRQDPGQGLRLIYYSQIVNDFQKGDIAEGYSVSREKKESFPLTVTSAQKNPTAFYLCASSIDVYRGRTEAFFGQGTRLTVV.

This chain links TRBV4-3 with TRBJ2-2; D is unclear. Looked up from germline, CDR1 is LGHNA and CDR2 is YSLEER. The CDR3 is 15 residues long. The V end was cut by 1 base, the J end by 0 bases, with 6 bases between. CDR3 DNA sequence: TGCGCCAGCAGCCAAGGGACGGCGAACACCGGGGAGCTGTTTTTT. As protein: CASSQGTANTGELFF.

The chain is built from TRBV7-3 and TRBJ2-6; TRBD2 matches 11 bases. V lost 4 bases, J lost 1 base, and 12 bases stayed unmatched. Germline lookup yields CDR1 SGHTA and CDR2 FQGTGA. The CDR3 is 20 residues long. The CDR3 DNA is TGTGCCAGCAGCTCCCGAAGATACACTAGCGGGAGATCTGGGGCCAACGTCCTGACTTTC. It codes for CASSSRRYTSGRSGANVLTF.

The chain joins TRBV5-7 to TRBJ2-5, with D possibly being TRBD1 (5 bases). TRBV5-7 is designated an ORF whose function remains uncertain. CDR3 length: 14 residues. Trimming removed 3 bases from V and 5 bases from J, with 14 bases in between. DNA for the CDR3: TGTGCCAGCAGCTCCGTGTTAGGGGTGGAGACCCAGTACTTC. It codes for CASSSVLGVETQYF.

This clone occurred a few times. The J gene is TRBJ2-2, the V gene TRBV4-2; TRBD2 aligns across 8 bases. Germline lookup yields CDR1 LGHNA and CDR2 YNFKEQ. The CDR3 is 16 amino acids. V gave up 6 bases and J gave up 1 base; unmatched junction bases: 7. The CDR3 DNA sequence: TGTGCCAGCAGTCCCCGGGAGGGGGTGAACACCGGGGAGCTGTTTTTT. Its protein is CASSPREGVNTGELFF.

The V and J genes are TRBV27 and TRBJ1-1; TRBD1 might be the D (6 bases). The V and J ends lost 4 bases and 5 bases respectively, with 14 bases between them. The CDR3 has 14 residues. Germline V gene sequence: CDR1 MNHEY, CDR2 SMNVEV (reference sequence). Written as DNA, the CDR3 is TGTGCCAGCAGTTCCCGAACAGGGCGAACTGAAGCTTTCTTT. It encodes CASSSRTGRTEAFF.

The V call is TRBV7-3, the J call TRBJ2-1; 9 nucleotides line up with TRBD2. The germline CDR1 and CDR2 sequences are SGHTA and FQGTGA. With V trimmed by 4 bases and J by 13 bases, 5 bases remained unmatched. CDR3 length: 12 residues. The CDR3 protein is CASSSSGTSQFF. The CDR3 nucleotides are TGTGCCAGCAGCTCCTCCGGGACTAGCCAGTTCTTC.

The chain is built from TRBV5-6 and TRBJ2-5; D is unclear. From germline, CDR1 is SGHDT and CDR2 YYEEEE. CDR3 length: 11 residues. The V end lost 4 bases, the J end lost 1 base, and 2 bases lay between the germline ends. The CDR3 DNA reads TGTGCCAGCAGCGTCCAAGAGACCCAGTACTTC. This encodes CASSVQETQYF.

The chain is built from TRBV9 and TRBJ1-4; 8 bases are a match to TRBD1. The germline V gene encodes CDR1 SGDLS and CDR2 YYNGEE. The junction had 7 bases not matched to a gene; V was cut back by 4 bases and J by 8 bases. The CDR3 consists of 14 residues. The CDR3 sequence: CASSPTDREEKLFF. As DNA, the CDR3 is TGTGCCAGCAGCCCGACGGACAGGGAAGAAAAACTGTTTTTT.

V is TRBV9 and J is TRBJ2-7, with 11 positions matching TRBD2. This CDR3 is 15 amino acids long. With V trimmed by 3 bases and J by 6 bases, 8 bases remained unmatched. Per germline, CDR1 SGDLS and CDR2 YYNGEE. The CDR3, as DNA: TGTGCCAGCAGCGGGGGGACTAGCGGAACTGGCGAGCAGTACTTC. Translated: CASSGGTSGTGEQYF.

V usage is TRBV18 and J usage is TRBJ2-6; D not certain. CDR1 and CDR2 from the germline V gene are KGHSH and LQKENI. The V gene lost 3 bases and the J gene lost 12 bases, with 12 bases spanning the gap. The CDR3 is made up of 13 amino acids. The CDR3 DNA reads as TGTGCCAGCTCACCCCTAAACCCCCCCGTCCTGACTTTC. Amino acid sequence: CASSPLNPPVLTF.